A single sample is the source of the 12 T cell receptor beta chains below, sequenced in a study of blood T cell repertoires in COVID-19. TCRdb keeps only in-frame clones here, not all; method: immunoSEQ multiplex PCR. The sample lists approximately 80,000 clones, about 87% seen once, with 7% to 10% in the top ten. The sample was peripheral blood. The source of these receptors is a human donor in a cohort sampled during active COVID-19.

V is TRBV6-6 and J is TRBJ2-7; 8 bases match TRBD2. The V and J ends lost 0 bases and 1 base, in that order; junction bases with no gene match: 5. From germline, CDR1 is MNHNY and CDR2 SVGAGI (reference sequence). The CDR3 contains 16 residues. Written as DNA, the CDR3 is TGTGCCAGCAGTTACTCTTTCACTAGCGGATCCTACGAGCAGTACTTC. Protein product: CASSYSFTSGSYEQYF.

The chain combines TRBV30 with TRBJ1-1; no clear D gene. This CDR3 comprises 13 residues. V dropped 6 bases and J dropped 0 bases, with 11 bases sitting between them. From germline, CDR1 is GTSNPN and CDR2 SVGIG (reference sequence). CDR3 DNA sequence: TGTGCCTGCCTCGACATGTTGAACACTGAAGCTTTCTTT. This translates into CACLDMLNTEAFF.

The chain uses TRBV10-3 and TRBJ1-2; D not resolved. There are 13 residues in the CDR3. Germline V CDR1 and CDR2: ENHRY, SYGVKD. The germline V and J ends were trimmed by 9 bases and 5 bases, with 16 bases remaining between them. The chain's CDR3 is CAILDEGGYGYTF. The CDR3 DNA reads TGTGCCATTCTAGACGAGGGAGGGTATGGCTACACCTTC.

The genes are TRBV7-9 and TRBJ1-4; no firm D call. CDR1 is SEHNR, CDR2 FQNEAQ, per germline (reference sequence). V lost 5 bases and J 7 bases, leaving 8 bases between the germline ends. The CDR3 spans 12 residues. The CDR3 nucleotides are TGTGCCAGCAGCCCAGAGGCTGAAAAACTGTTTTTT. Translating it yields CASSPEAEKLFF.

The genes are TRBV12-3 or TRBV12-4 and TRBJ1-2; TRBD1 is a possible D gene (6 bases). The CDR3 spans 13 residues. V was clipped by 5 bases and J by 6 bases, with 13 bases between them. CDR3 protein: CASSPDRRHGYTF. The CDR3 DNA sequence: TGTGCCAGCAGTCCCGACAGGCGTCATGGCTACACCTTC.

The chain uses TRBV11-2 and TRBJ2-3; 10 bases map to TRBD2. The germline gives CDR1 SGHAT, CDR2 FQNNGV. Trimming took 5 bases from V and 4 from J; bases not matched to a gene: 12. The CDR3 sequence is 17 residues long. The DNA for the CDR3 is TGTGCCAGCAGCCTACGAATCAGCGGGGGGGCCTCAGATACGCAGTATTTT. Protein product: CASSLRISGGASDTQYF. Together with reference TRBV11-2 and TRBJ2-3, the CDR3 gives the full variable domain: EAGVAQSPRYKIIEKRQSVAFWCNPISGHATLYWYQQILGQGPKLLIQFQNNGVVDDSQLPKDRFSAERLKGVDSTLKIQPAKLEDSAVYLCASSLRISGGASDTQYFGPGTRLTVL.

The J gene is TRBJ2-4, the V gene TRBV6-5, with D tentatively TRBD2 (7 bases). This CDR3 comprises 14 residues. Germline values: CDR1 MNHEY, CDR2 SVGAGI. V was clipped by 0 bases and J by 8 bases, with 11 bases between them. CDR3 sequence reads: CASSYSGGPDIQYF. The CDR3 bases are TGTGCCAGCAGTTACTCGGGGGGGCCGGACATTCAGTACTTC.

The chain is built from TRBV5-1 and TRBJ2-1; D is perhaps TRBD2 (6 bases). CDR3 size: 16 residues. The V gene lost 4 bases and the J gene lost 5 bases, with 19 bases spanning the gap. Per the germline V gene, CDR1 is SGHRS and CDR2 is YFSETQ. The DNA of the CDR3 is TGCGCCAGCAGCCCCCAGAGGCGGGGCGCCAACAATGAGCAGTTCTTC. This codes for CASSPQRRGANNEQFF.

The rearrangement uses TRBV11-2 and TRBJ2-7; TRBD1 might be the D (6 bases). This CDR3 contains 15 residues. Trimming took 1 base from V and 2 from J, leaving 12 bases between them. The germline V gene encodes CDR1 SGHAT and CDR2 FQNNGV. Written as DNA, the CDR3 is TGTGCCAGCAGCTTAGGATGGGACACAACCTACGAGCAGTACTTC. It encodes CASSLGWDTTYEQYF. Supplemented by reference TRBV11-2 and TRBJ2-7, the full variable domain reads EAGVAQSPRYKIIEKRQSVAFWCNPISGHATLYWYQQILGQGPKLLIQFQNNGVVDDSQLPKDRFSAERLKGVDSTLKIQPAKLEDSAVYLCASSLGWDTTYEQYFGPGTRLTVT.

This clone was seen a handful of times. The chain joins TRBV5-1 to TRBJ2-2; maybe TRBD2 (7 bases). The CDR3 is made up of 14 amino acids. Trimming shortened V by 2 bases and J by 5 bases, and 10 bases separated the two germline ends. Germline CDR1 reads SGHRS; CDR2 reads YFSETQ. CDR3 coding DNA: TGCGCCAGCAGCTTTGCGGGGGCTACCGGGGAGCTGTTTTTT. The encoded protein is CASSFAGATGELFF. Together with reference TRBV5-1 and TRBJ2-2, the CDR3 gives the full variable domain: KAGVTQTPRYLIKTRGQQVTLSCSPISGHRSVSWYQQTPGQGLQFLFEYFSETQRNKGNFPGRFSGRQFSNSRSEMNVSTLELGDSALYLCASSFAGATGELFFGEGSRLTVL.

This clone was detected a few times. This chain uses TRBV3-1 (or the pseudogene TRBV3-2) with TRBJ2-7, with D maybe TRBD2 (5 bases). V gave up 1 base and J gave up 3 bases, with 10 bases separating them. Germline assignment: CDR1 LGHDT and CDR2 YNNKEL (reference sequence). The CDR3 length is 14 residues. CDR3 loop: CASSQVLAGYEQYF. CDR3 DNA: TGTGCCAGCAGCCAAGTACTGGCGGGCTACGAGCAGTACTTC.

V gene TRBV11-3 combines with J gene TRBJ2-1, with 9 bases lining up with TRBD2. The V segment lost 5 bases and the J segment 5 bases; nucleotides outside the gene matches: 13. The CDR3 runs 17 residues. Germline CDR1 is SGHNT and CDR2 is YENEEA. This CDR3 is CASSPQAGGARNNEQFF. The DNA of the CDR3 is TGTGCCAGCAGCCCTCAGGCGGGGGGGGCGCGCAACAATGAGCAGTTCTTC. Looking up the rest from reference TRBV11-3 and TRBJ2-1 gives the full variable domain: EAGVVQSPRYKIIEKKQPVAFWCNPISGHNTLYWYLQNLGQGPELLIRYENEEAVDDSQLPKDRFSAERLKGVDSTLKIQPAELGDSAVYLCASSPQAGGARNNEQFFGPGTRLTVL.